The present T cell receptor (beta chain) was sequenced within a study of CD8 T cells in Susac syndrome. Patients with Susac syndrome met diagnostic criteria that were recently defined for definite or probable disease. A few counts support this clonotype. Its antigen is unidentified. RNA, at about 0.45 to 1 ug, was reverse transcribed with random hexamers. By means of immunoSEQ multiplex PCR, TCR beta CDR3 spanning 54 Vbeta and 13 Jbeta underwent amplification. One entry per CDR3 protein, called by TCRdb with MiXCR from the immunoSEQ multiplex PCR reads. The sample yields 74,000 or so distinct CDR3 sequences, around 93% seen once. Findings of the study overall: In Susac syndrome, CD4+ T cell repertoires lacked any clonal expansion. The study admitted that it had a relatively small number of individuals in its TCR sequencing and HLA analysis.

The source material was CD4+ T cells from PBMCs. The clonotype was recovered from a human donor with Susac syndrome.

For the CDR3, the DNA is TGTGCCAGCAGTTACCTATATAGCAATCAGCCCCAGCATTTT. Protein: CASSYLYSNQPQHF. The V and J genes are TRBV6-6 and TRBJ1-5; no reliable D call. Germline V gene data show CDR1 as MNHNY and CDR2 as SVGAGI (reference sequence). CDR3 size: 14 residues. V gave up 2 bases and J gave up 0 bases, with 5 bases separating them.